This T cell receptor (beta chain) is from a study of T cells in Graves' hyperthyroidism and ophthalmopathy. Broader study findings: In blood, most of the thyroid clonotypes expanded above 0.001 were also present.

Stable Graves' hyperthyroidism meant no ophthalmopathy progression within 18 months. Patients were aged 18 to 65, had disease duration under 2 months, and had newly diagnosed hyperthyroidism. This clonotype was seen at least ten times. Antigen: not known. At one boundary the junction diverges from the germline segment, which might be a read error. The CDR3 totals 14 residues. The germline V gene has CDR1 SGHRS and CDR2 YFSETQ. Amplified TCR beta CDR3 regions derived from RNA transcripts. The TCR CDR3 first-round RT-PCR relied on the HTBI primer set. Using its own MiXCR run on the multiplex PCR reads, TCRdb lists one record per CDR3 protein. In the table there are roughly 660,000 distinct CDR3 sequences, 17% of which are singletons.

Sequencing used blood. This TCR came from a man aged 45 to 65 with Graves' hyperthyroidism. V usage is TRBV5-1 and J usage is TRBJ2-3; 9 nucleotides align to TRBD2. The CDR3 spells CASSRLAGTDTQYF. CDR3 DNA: TGTGCCAGCAGTCGACTAGCGGGCACAGATACGCAGTATTTT.